This T cell receptor (beta chain) was sequenced for a study of naive and memory T cell subsets. Both TRBC1 and TRBC2 were covered by a beta constant-region primer of two equimolar oligonucleotides. The ligated cDNA underwent four PCR rounds using SP2 and nested alpha and beta constant-region primers. TCRdb used MiXCR to reprocess the UMI-ligation and nested PCR reads, holding one entry per CDR3 protein. The repertoire holds 98,000 or so distinct CDR3 sequences, with roughly 12% as singletons. The germline V and J ends were trimmed by 3 bases and 2 bases, with 10 bases remaining between them. This CDR3 has 14 amino acids. Germline CDR1 reads LGHDT; CDR2 reads YNNKEL (reference sequence). As for this clonotype: The antigen is not known.

General study findings and limits: Naive repertoires, especially CD8, held a few larger clonotypes, possibly memory cells re-expressing CD45RA.

The chain carries TRBV3-1 and TRBJ1-1, with a tentative D call TRBD1 (5 bases). This TCR was recovered from a human donor in good health. Sequencing was carried out using naive CD4+ T cells from blood. The CDR3 coding sequence is TGTGCCAGCAGCCATGGGGGTATTAACACTGAAGCTTTCTTT. The encoded protein is CASSHGGINTEAFF.